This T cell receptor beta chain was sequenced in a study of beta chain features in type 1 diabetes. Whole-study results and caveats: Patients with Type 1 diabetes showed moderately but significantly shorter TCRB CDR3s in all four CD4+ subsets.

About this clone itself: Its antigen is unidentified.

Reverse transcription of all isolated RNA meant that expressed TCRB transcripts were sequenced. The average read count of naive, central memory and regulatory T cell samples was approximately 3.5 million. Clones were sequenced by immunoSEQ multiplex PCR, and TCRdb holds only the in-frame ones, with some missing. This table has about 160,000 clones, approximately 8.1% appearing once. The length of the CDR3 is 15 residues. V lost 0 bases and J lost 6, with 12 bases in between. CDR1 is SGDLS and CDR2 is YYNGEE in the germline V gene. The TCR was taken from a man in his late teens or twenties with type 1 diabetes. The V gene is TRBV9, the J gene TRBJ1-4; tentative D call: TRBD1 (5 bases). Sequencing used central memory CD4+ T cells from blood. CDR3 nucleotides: TGTGCCAGCAGCGTAGATGCGGGGCGGGATGAAAAACTGTTTTTT. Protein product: CASSVDAGRDEKLFF. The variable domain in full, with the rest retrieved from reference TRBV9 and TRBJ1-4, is DSGVTQTPKHLITATGQRVTLRCSPRSGDLSVYWYQQSLDQGLQFLIQYYNGEERAKGNILERFSAQQFPDLHSELNLSSLELGDSALYFCASSVDAGRDEKLFFGSGTQLSVL.